This T cell receptor (beta chain) comes out of a study of beta chain features in type 1 diabetes (dated by TCRdb to 2016 to 2019). Concerning the study at large: No differences in mean age, gender distribution, total cell number or subset yield were found between patients and healthy donors. Regulatory and stem cell-like memory subsets were obtained from only 8 patients and about eight healthy donors, while naive and central memory subsets were obtained from all 30 or so donors. Across all samples, around 100 million sorted cells were examined, and cell number per subset correlated strongly with RNA yield. The study compared the TCRB repertoires of sorted circulating CD4+ T cell subsets in recently diagnosed type 1 diabetes patients with those in matched healthy donors.

This clone was counted a few times. It has no known antigen specificity. Base qualities were left out, and no much larger clone turns up one base away. The entire isolated RNA was reverse transcribed using the High Capacity cDNA Reverse Transcription Kit, and thus expressed TCRB transcripts were sequenced. Naive, central memory and regulatory T cell samples underwent deep immunoSEQ sequencing, averaging about 3.3 million total reads per sample. Sorted cells were lysed in RLT buffer and RNA was extracted with DNase-treated RNeasy Micro or Mini kits, depending on cell number. Each cell subset was processed on its own to prevent cross-contamination, while patient and healthy donor samples were processed together. TCRB sequences were amplified from cDNA with the immunoSEQ multiplex PCR, producing 87-bp fragments spanning the CDR3 region. Sequencing of the amplicons was done on the Illumina HiSeq platform. As for the authors' bioinformatics: PCR bias was corrected computationally using synthetic template baselines, and reads within Hamming distance 2 were collapsed, with unmergeable singletons discarded. Reads were aligned against IMGT so that V, D and J genes, CDR3 length and insertions or deletions at six rearrangement sites could be assigned. Within each subset, clonotype counts were normalized to sorted cell number, after which true diversity and Gini coefficients were computed with the tcR R package. The overlap coefficient, calculated on TCRB nucleotide sequences, was used to quantify repertoire sharing. TCRdb took this table from immuneACCESS and kept in-frame rearrangements with V and J called. Such tables lack part of the clones; where checked against another copy, unresolved V genes explain under half of the gap, and the rest is unexplained. V and J calls and clone size are copied from that table; D and trimming were computed from the DNA. Here the sample has fewer than 200,000 clones; approximately 10% occur a single time. The ten largest clones add up to more than 0.4% of the sample.

Per the germline V gene, SQVTM is the CDR1 and ANQGSEA is the CDR2. Trimming leaves V shorter by 4 bases and J shorter by 3 bases, with the junction holding 3 bases beyond the gene matches. The CDR3 runs 15 amino acids, cysteine and phenylalanine included. Of the read, only the CDR3 DNA is kept; its 45 bases are in frame from base 1. The study at large found these results: Type 1 diabetes patients showed a moderate but significant shortening of TCRB CDR3 length in all four CD4+ subsets. Because the HLA sub-analyses included only small numbers of individuals, any influence of HLA type on TCRB rearrangement was left unresolved. Naive, central memory and regulatory TCRB repertoires appeared to be more alike among patients than among healthy donors. Shorter templates might have been favored by PCR, but patient and control samples were amplified and corrected together, so both groups would have been affected equally by any skew. Fewer insertions and more nucleotide deletions at VDJ recombination sites were observed in patients with type 1 diabetes, implying thymic rearrangement abnormalities. Because cDNA rather than genomic DNA was sequenced, highly expressing activated cells could have been over-represented, although no difference in activation and CD3 levels was found between groups.

From each donor, a single peripheral blood sample of around 120 mL on average was drawn into heparinised tubes. A BD FACSAria II and a panel including CD45RO, CCR7, CD25, CD127, CD95 and CD27 were used to sort naive, central memory, regulatory and stem cell-like memory CD4+ T cells. A purity above 95% was achieved for all sorted populations. PBMCs were isolated immediately by Lymphoprep density gradient centrifugation and stained directly without culture. Samples were stained and sorted in pairs, with one healthy donor and one patient per experiment, so that batch effects were minimized. The sequencing input was central memory CD4+ T cells from blood. Here the chain combines TRBV29-1 and TRBJ2-1; 13 middle bases align to TRBD2. The source of this sequence is a man aged 30 to 45 with type 1 diabetes. CDR3 reads: CSVARTSGSYNEQFF. The DNA reads TGCAGCGTTGCAAGGACTAGCGGGAGCTACAATGAGCAGTTCTTC.